This T cell receptor beta chain was obtained from a study of OX40 agonist ivuxolimab in advanced cancers. Study at large: Dose-escalation subjects each had hepatocellular carcinoma, melanoma, renal cell or head and neck cancer.

Notes on the study in general: Partial responders at 0.1-3.0 mg/kg showed near-lowest clonal expansion.

Produced via immunoSEQ multiplex PCR; TCRdb's table is partial and in-frame only. The table shows more than 55,000 clones, with roughly 88% occurring only once. Notes on this clone: Antigen: not known.

Here the sequenced sample was CD4+ or CD8+ T cells sorted from blood, taken in a trial of the OX40 agonist ivuxolimab. This TCR derives from an adult with an advanced solid tumor such as melanoma, head and neck, liver or kidney cancer.

CDR3 nucleotides: TGCAGTGCACTGGGCCACTACGAGCAGTACTTC. Its protein product is CSALGHYEQYF. The chain employs TRBV20-1 and TRBJ2-7; D not certain. V lost 6 bases and J lost 3, with 9 bases in between. The CDR3 length is 11 residues. CDR1 and CDR2 (germline): DFQATT, SNEGSKA (reference sequence).